Below are 19 T cell receptor beta chains sequenced from a single sample in a study of T cells after yellow fever vaccination. TCRdb ran MiXCR on the 5' RACE reads and lists one entry per CDR3 protein. The repertoire holds 10,000 or so distinct CDR3 sequences, roughly 6.1% seen once, with 0.93% in the top ten. The source material was PBMCs, either bulk or a sorted T-cell subset (CD4+, CD8+, memory, or dextramer-sorted; not recorded which), sampled on the day of the yellow fever booster vaccination. The origin of the receptors is a man aged 25-45 years who received the YFV17D yellow fever vaccine.

This clonotype showed up many times. The rearrangement uses TRBV19 and TRBJ1-1, with D unclear. CDR1 and CDR2 (germline): LNHDA, SQIVND (reference sequence). V lost 4 bases and J lost 1, with 7 bases in between. The CDR3 runs 13 residues. DNA for the CDR3: TGTGCCAGTAGTAACTACCCGAACACTGAAGCTTTCTTT. Protein: CASSNYPNTEAFF.

In this sample, this clonotype turned up many times. This rearrangement joins TRBV5-1 to TRBJ1-1; 9 bases are a match to TRBD1. The ends lost 2 bases at V and 5 bases at J; junction bases unmatched: 4. The germline CDR1 and CDR2 sequences are SGHRS and YFSETQ. The CDR3 totals 14 residues. The DNA of the CDR3 is TGCGCCAGCAGCTTACAGGGGGCGAGAACTGAAGCTTTCTTT. Translating it yields CASSLQGARTEAFF.

By proportion, this clonotype is medium-sized. This sequence joins TRBV20-1 and TRBJ2-2; no firm D call. Trimming removed 1 base at V and 7 bases at J, with 4 bases between. In germline, CDR1 is DFQATT, CDR2 SNEGSKA (reference sequence). The CDR3 runs 11 residues. The CDR3 coding sequence is TGCAGTGCTAGAGTCTACGGGGAGCTGTTTTTT. Its translation: CSARVYGELFF.

This clonotype appeared once. Its ends do not fully match the called genes, so a read error is possible. The V and J genes are TRBV4-2 and TRBJ2-2; 7 bases line up with TRBD1. This CDR3 spans 15 amino acids. CDR1 and CDR2 (germline): LGHNA, YNFKEQ. CDR3 loop: CASSEDRVSCRELFF. As DNA, the CDR3 is TGTGCCAGCAGCGAAGACAGGGTATCGTGTCGGGAGCTGTTTTTT.

This clonotype was observed at least ten times. V gene TRBV29-1 combines with J gene TRBJ2-3; 13 bases line up with TRBD2. Germline V gives CDR1 SQVTM, CDR2 ANQGSEA. The CDR3 is 15 residues long. The J segment lost 8 bases and the V segment lost 8 bases, leaving 13 bases of the junction unmatched. The CDR3 sequence: CSTQDWTSGSSTQYF. DNA of the CDR3: TGCAGCACCCAGGACTGGACTAGCGGGAGTAGTACGCAGTATTTT.

This clonotype was found many times. The CDR3 nucleotides are TGCGCCAGCAGCCAAGTAGCGGTCGGGCCGATCCGTGGGACCCAGTACTTC. Translating gives CASSQVAVGPIRGTQYF. This chain links TRBV4-3 with TRBJ2-5; tentatively, D is TRBD2 (6 bases). Germline V gives CDR1 LGHNA, CDR2 YSLEER. The CDR3 contains 17 residues. Trimming took 1 base from V and 7 from J, leaving 22 bases between them.

This clonotype rates as medium-sized (0.01 to 0.1%). The chain carries TRBV5-5 and TRBJ2-1; 7 bases agree with TRBD2. The CDR3 runs 14 residues. Per germline, CDR1 SGHKS and CDR2 YYEKEE (reference sequence). V dropped 1 base and J dropped 5; count of bases not matched to a gene: 3. The CDR3 bases are TGTGCCAGCAGCTTGCCCCTAGCGGACAATGAGCAGTTCTTC. Its translation: CASSLPLADNEQFF.

This clonotype was seen at least ten times. The CDR3 reads CASSQYNEQFF. CDR3 nucleotides: TGTGCCAGCAGTCAATACAATGAGCAGTTCTTC. The gene calls are TRBV6-2 or TRBV6-3 and TRBJ2-1; D gene ambiguous. CDR1 and CDR2 from the germline V gene are MNHEY and SVGEGT. The CDR3 consists of 11 residues. With 5 bases removed from V and 4 bases from J, the gap between germline ends came to 3 bases.

There are many counts of this clonotype. V usage is TRBV5-1 and J usage is TRBJ2-3, with 8 bases fitting TRBD2. The CDR3 has 14 amino acids. The germline V gene encodes CDR1 SGHRS and CDR2 YFSETQ. V was pared by 0 bases and J by 5 bases, with 2 bases of the junction left unmatched. CDR3 coding DNA: TGCGCCAGCAGCTTGGGTAGCGGGAAAGATACGCAGTATTTT. Amino acids: CASSLGSGKDTQYF.

This clonotype has ten or more counts. The V and J genes are TRBV29-1 and TRBJ2-7; 7 bases fit TRBD1. Germline V lookup: CDR1 SQVTM, CDR2 ANQGSEA. The CDR3 is 12 residues long. The trim removed 6 bases at V and 3 bases at J, leaving 5 bases unmatched. CDR3 protein: CSVADRVYEQYF. CDR3 DNA: TGCAGCGTCGCAGACAGGGTCTACGAGCAGTACTTC.

In this sample, this clonotype turned up many times. CDR3 in DNA: TGTGCCAGCAGACCGGGACAGGAGGATCAGCCCCAGCATTTT. Its protein is CASRPGQEDQPQHF. The chain employs TRBV12-3 or TRBV12-4 and TRBJ1-5; 8 bases are a match to TRBD1. V lost 6 bases, J lost 5 bases, and 6 bases stayed unmatched. This CDR3 spans 14 amino acids.

This clonotype was counted many times. The CDR3 nucleotides read TGTGCCAGTAGTGACCCGGGACTACTGTTCAATGAGCAGTTCTTC. Translating gives CASSDPGLLFNEQFF. This sequence joins TRBV19 and TRBJ2-1, with TRBD2 matching 7 bases. J gave up 6 bases and V 5 bases, and 10 bases lay outside the gene matches. The CDR3 length is 15 residues. Per the germline V gene, CDR1 is LNHDA and CDR2 is SQIVND (reference sequence).

This clonotype was seen more than once but under ten times. Since a much larger clone is just one base distant, this may be a read error. This chain links TRBV20-1 with TRBJ2-2; possible D gene TRBD2, 7 bases. The CDR3 extends over 15 amino acids. Germline values: CDR1 DFQATT, CDR2 SNEGSKA (reference sequence). Here the CDR3 reads CCALPGGAGIGELFF. The DNA of the CDR3 is TGCTGTGCGCTCCCGGGGGGCGCTGGCATCGGGGAGCTGTTTTTT.

The rearrangement uses TRBV7-9 and TRBJ2-4; D is unresolved. This CDR3 is built from 13 residues. V was trimmed by 0 bases and J by 5 bases, leaving 5 bases between them. Germline CDR1 is SEHNR and CDR2 is FQNEAQ (reference sequence). CDR3 nucleotide sequence: TGTGCCAGCAGCTTAGCCGGGCAAAACATTCAGTACTTC. The encoded protein is CASSLAGQNIQYF.

In its sample, this clonotype was seen many times. This chain joins TRBV20-1 and TRBJ2-3; the D gene is possibly TRBD1 (5 bases). The CDR3 covers 15 residues. Germline assignment: CDR1 DFQATT and CDR2 SNEGSKA (reference sequence). Trimming shortened V by 3 bases and J by 3 bases, and 16 bases separated the two germline ends. The CDR3 here is CSARPGMEITDTQYF. DNA of the CDR3: TGCAGTGCTAGGCCAGGGATGGAAATAACAGATACGCAGTATTTT.

The sample holds many counts of this clonotype. V usage is TRBV23-1 and J usage is TRBJ2-5; D is unresolved. TRBV23-1 is classed as an ORF, of uncertain function. The ends were cut back, 3 bases at V and 2 bases at J, with 10 bases in the middle. The CDR3 is 14 residues long. In DNA, the CDR3 is TGCGCCAGCAGTCACGCGGAAAATCAAGAGACCCAGTACTTC. Its translation is CASSHAENQETQYF.

This clonotype is medium-sized (0.01 to 0.1%) within its sample. J is TRBJ2-3 and V is TRBV10-3; 13 positions match TRBD2. With V trimmed by 6 bases and J by 0 bases, 3 bases remained unmatched. The CDR3 sequence is 16 residues long. CDR1 is ENHRY and CDR2 is SYGVKD in the germline V gene. The CDR3 nucleotides are TGTGCCATCAGAGGGACTAGCGGGACCAGCACAGATACGCAGTATTTT. Its protein product is CAIRGTSGTSTDTQYF.

This clonotype was recorded many times. CDR3 residues: CASSRDRGRSNVLTF. The CDR3 DNA sequence: TGCGCCAGCAGCCGGGACAGGGGTAGATCCAACGTCCTGACTTTC. The rearrangement links TRBV4-3 to TRBJ2-6, with 10 bases aligning to TRBD1. This CDR3 contains 15 residues. From germline, CDR1 is LGHNA and CDR2 YSLEER. After removal of 4 bases from V and 8 bases from J, the junction contained 5 bases not matched to a gene.

This clonotype counts as medium-sized (0.01 to 0.1%). This chain links TRBV5-5 with TRBJ2-5, with D tentatively TRBD1 (6 bases). The CDR3 extends over 15 amino acids. V lost 4 bases and J 6 bases, leaving 19 bases between the germline ends. The germline V gene encodes CDR1 SGHKS and CDR2 YYEKEE (reference sequence). The CDR3 reads CASSPTLGARKTQYF. CDR3 nucleotide sequence: TGTGCCAGCAGCCCTACGCTGGGGGCGCGAAAGACCCAGTACTTC. Together with reference TRBV5-5 and TRBJ2-5, the CDR3 gives the full variable domain: DAGVTQSPTHLIKTRGQQVTLRCSPISGHKSVSWYQQVLGQGPQFIFQYYEKEERGRGNFPDRFSARQFPNYSSELNVNALLLGDSALYLCASSPTLGARKTQYFGPGTRLLVL.